The 17 T cell receptor beta chains presented below share a single source sample, sequenced in a study of blood T cell repertoires in COVID-19. Assay used: immunoSEQ multiplex PCR; TCRdb lists only in-frame clones, some missing. The top ten hold around 19% of the sample, which has more than 85,000 clones, 65% to 80% seen once. The sequenced material came from peripheral blood. These receptors were collected from a woman aged 70-85 years with acute or convalescent COVID-19.

The chain carries TRBV5-1 and TRBJ1-1; D is unclear. CDR1 SGHRS and CDR2 YFSETQ come from the germline V gene. The CDR3 runs 14 residues. V lost 1 base and J lost 4, with 11 bases in between. CDR3 nucleotides: TGCGCCAGCAGCTTGCACGGGTCTGGCACTGAAGCTTTCTTT. Translated, it gives CASSLHGSGTEAFF.

This chain uses TRBV6-5 with TRBJ2-1, with a possible D match to TRBD2 (6 bases). The germline V gene has CDR1 MNHEY and CDR2 SVGAGI. This CDR3 contains 11 residues. Trimming shortened V by 8 bases and J by 10 bases, and 12 bases separated the two germline ends. The CDR3 here is CASQEAGEQFF. CDR3 sequence (DNA): TGTGCCAGCCAAGAAGCGGGCGAGCAGTTCTTC.

This clone was detected a few times. This sequence joins TRBV30 and TRBJ1-5, with D possibly being TRBD1 (6 bases). CDR3 size: 15 residues. Germline CDR1 and CDR2: GTSNPN and SVGIG (reference sequence). Trimming cost V 4 bases and J 4 bases, with 17 bases left between them. The CDR3: CAWKGQGISNQPQHF. The CDR3 DNA is TGTGCCTGGAAGGGGCAGGGGATAAGTAATCAGCCCCAGCATTTT.

The V call is TRBV7-2, the J call TRBJ1-2; 9 nucleotides line up with TRBD1. The CDR3 has 19 amino acids. Unmatched junction bases numbered 15, after V lost 4 bases and J lost 0 bases. Looked up from germline, CDR1 is SGHTA and CDR2 is FQGNSA. CDR3 residues: CASSWNSGTGKWANYGYTF. The CDR3, as DNA: TGTGCCAGCAGCTGGAACTCCGGGACAGGGAAATGGGCTAACTATGGCTACACCTTC.

Written as DNA, the CDR3 is TGCGCCAGCAGCAGCACTAGCGGGGGGGCCTTTCAAGAGACCCAGTACTTC. Translation: CASSSTSGGAFQETQYF. The genes are TRBV5-1 and TRBJ2-5; 13 bases map to TRBD2. Germline V gene sequence: CDR1 SGHRS, CDR2 YFSETQ. Germline trimming cut 4 bases from V and 2 bases from J; bases unmatched to any gene: 8. This CDR3 contains 17 residues.

The chain has TRBV6-1 and TRBJ1-1, with a possible D match to TRBD1 (5 bases). The germline V gene encodes CDR1 MNHNS and CDR2 SASEGT. V dropped 2 bases and J dropped 4 bases, with 14 bases sitting between them. The CDR3 totals 15 residues. Written as DNA, the CDR3 is TGTGCCAGCAGTGAAAGGGAAGGGGCGAGCACTGAAGCTTTCTTT. Translated, it gives CASSEREGASTEAFF.

V gene TRBV7-9 combines with J gene TRBJ1-1, with D unresolved. In germline, CDR1 is SEHNR, CDR2 FQNEAQ (reference sequence). The V and J ends lost 5 bases and 3 bases respectively, with 19 bases between them. The CDR3 is 16 amino acids. CDR3 DNA: TGTGCCAGCAGCACAAACCACCGTAGCTGGGACACTGAAGCTTTCTTT. Its protein is CASSTNHRSWDTEAFF.

CDR3 sequence: CASSLERTPSGANVLTF. The CDR3 region has the DNA TGTGCCAGCAGCTTGGAGCGGACCCCCTCTGGGGCCAACGTCCTGACTTTC. The chain carries TRBV5-8 and TRBJ2-6; maybe TRBD2 (5 bases). The V gene lost 0 bases and the J gene lost 0 bases, with 10 bases spanning the gap. Germline V gives CDR1 SGHTS, CDR2 YDEGEE. The CDR3 runs to 17 residues.

The rearrangement links TRBV11-2 to TRBJ2-7; TRBD1 might be the D (5 bases). The CDR3 totals 14 residues. V lost 0 bases and J lost 2, with 8 bases in between. The V gene's germline CDR1 is SGHAT and CDR2 FQNNGV. CDR3 coding DNA: TGTGCCAGCAGCTTAGACAGGGTGACCTACGAGCAGTACTTC. Residues: CASSLDRVTYEQYF.

The chain joins TRBV11-3 to TRBJ2-1; TRBD2 matches 14 bases. The CDR3 contains 17 residues. Unmatched junction bases numbered 9, after V lost 4 bases and J lost 7 bases. CDR1 and CDR2 from the germline V gene are SGHNT and YENEEA. The CDR3 bases are TGTGCCAGCAGCTCCACGACTAGCGGGGGGGCACGGAATGAGCAGTTCTTC. Amino acids: CASSSTTSGGARNEQFF. The full variable domain, with the rest looked up from reference TRBV11-3 and TRBJ2-1, is EAGVVQSPRYKIIEKKQPVAFWCNPISGHNTLYWYLQNLGQGPELLIRYENEEAVDDSQLPKDRFSAERLKGVDSTLKIQPAELGDSAVYLCASSSTTSGGARNEQFFGPGTRLTVL.

This chain uses TRBV9 with TRBJ1-6, with D perhaps matching TRBD1 (6 bases). Germline loops: CDR1 SGDLS, CDR2 YYNGEE. Trimming left V 0 bases short and J 7 bases short, with 14 bases between. The CDR3 has 16 residues. The CDR3 nucleotides read TGTGCCAGCAGCGTAGCTCACCGGGACAACAATTCACCCCTCCACTTT. Residues: CASSVAHRDNNSPLHF.

The chain joins TRBV7-2 to TRBJ1-3; D possibly corresponds to TRBD1 (5 bases). Germline CDR1 is SGHTA and CDR2 is FQGNSA. V shed 5 bases and J shed 4 bases, with 15 bases lying between them. This CDR3 is built from 15 residues. The DNA of the CDR3 is TGTGCCAGCAGCCTCCAGCTGGGGGGAGGAAACACCATATATTTT. This sequence encodes CASSLQLGGGNTIYF.

This chain joins TRBV2 and TRBJ2-7; tentative D call: TRBD2 (5 bases). V was cut by 4 bases and J by 6 bases, with 10 bases left in between. The CDR3 totals 12 residues. Germline V gene data show CDR1 as SNHLY and CDR2 as FYNNEI. The CDR3 loop is CASSAEVPEQYF. The CDR3 DNA reads TGTGCCAGCAGTGCGGAGGTCCCCGAGCAGTACTTC.

The V and J genes are TRBV29-1 and TRBJ1-1; D unclear. Trimming left V 6 bases short and J 0 bases short, with 14 bases between. The V gene's germline CDR1 is SQVTM and CDR2 ANQGSEA. The CDR3 loop spans 14 amino acids. This chain's CDR3 is CSVYSQIMNTEAFF. For the CDR3, the DNA is TGCAGCGTCTATTCACAGATCATGAACACTGAAGCTTTCTTT.

In its sample, this clone was seen a few times. This chain links TRBV12-3 or TRBV12-4 with TRBJ1-5, with D perhaps TRBD1 (5 bases). V gave up 6 bases and J gave up 4 bases, with 10 bases separating them. The CDR3 spans 13 residues. The CDR3 DNA reads as TGTGCCAGCAGGTCAGGGTGGAATCAGCCCCAGCATTTT. Its translation: CASRSGWNQPQHF.

CDR3 in amino acids: CASRGNSYEQYF. CDR3 DNA: TGTGCCAGCCGGGGGAACAGCTACGAGCAGTACTTC. V usage is TRBV27 and J usage is TRBJ2-7; tentative D call: TRBD2 (6 bases). Germline CDR1 MNHEY, CDR2 SMNVEV (reference sequence). The CDR3 spans 12 residues. V was cut by 8 bases and J by 3 bases, with 11 bases left in between.

This chain uses TRBV30 with TRBJ2-7, with D maybe TRBD2 (6 bases). Germline-derived CDR1 and CDR2 are GTSNPN and SVGIG (reference sequence). CDR3 size: 11 residues. CDR3 sequence (DNA): TGTGCTTCGGAGGAGGGAAACGAGCAGTACTTC. Translated, it gives CASEEGNEQYF.